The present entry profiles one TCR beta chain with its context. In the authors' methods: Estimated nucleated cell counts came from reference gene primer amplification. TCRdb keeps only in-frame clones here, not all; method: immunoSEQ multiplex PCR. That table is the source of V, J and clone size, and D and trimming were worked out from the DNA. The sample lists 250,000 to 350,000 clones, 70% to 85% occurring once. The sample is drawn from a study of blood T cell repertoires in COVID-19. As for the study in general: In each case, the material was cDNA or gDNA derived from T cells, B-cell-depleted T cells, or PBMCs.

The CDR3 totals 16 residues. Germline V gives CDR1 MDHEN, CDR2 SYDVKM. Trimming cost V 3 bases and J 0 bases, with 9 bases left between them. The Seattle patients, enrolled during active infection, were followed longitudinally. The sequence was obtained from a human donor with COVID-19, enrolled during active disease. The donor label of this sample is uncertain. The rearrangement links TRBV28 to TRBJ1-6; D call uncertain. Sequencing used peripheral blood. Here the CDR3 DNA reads TGTGCCAGCAGTTTCGCGGGAAGCTCCTATAATTCACCCCTCCACTTT. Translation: CASSFAGSSYNSPLHF.